This TCR beta chain was observed in a study of CD8 T cells in ankylosing spondylitis. This clonotype has just a few counts. Each CDR3 protein gets one entry after TCRdb re-called the 5' RACE reads with MiXCR. The sample carries about 130,000 distinct CDR3 sequences, approximately 9.9% recorded once. This sequence was found in a male donor with ankylosing spondylitis or in good health (not recorded which). Sequencing was done on a sample of blood, either unsorted or a sorted T cell fraction (not recorded which).

This CDR3 reads CASRPRQGNFYNEQFF. The CDR3 nucleotides are TGTGCCAGCAGGCCGCGGCAGGGAAATTTCTACAATGAGCAGTTCTTC. The chain carries TRBV12-3 or TRBV12-4 and TRBJ2-1; D may be TRBD1 (5 bases). Trimming shortened V by 6 bases and J by 3 bases, and 18 bases separated the two germline ends. The CDR3 extends over 16 amino acids.